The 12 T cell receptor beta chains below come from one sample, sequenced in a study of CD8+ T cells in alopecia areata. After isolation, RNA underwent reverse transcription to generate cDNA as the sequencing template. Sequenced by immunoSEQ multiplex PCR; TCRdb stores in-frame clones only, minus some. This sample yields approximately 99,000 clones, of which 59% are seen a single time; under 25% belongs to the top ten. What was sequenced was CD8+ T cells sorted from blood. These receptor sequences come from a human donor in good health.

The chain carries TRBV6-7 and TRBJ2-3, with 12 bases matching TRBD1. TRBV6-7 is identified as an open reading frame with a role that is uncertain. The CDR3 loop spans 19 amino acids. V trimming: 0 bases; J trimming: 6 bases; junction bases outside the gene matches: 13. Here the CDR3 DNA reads TGTGCCAGCAGTTACTCGAGCGGGCGGAGGGGACAGGGGGCTGATACGCAGTATTTT. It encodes CASSYSSGRRGQGADTQYF.

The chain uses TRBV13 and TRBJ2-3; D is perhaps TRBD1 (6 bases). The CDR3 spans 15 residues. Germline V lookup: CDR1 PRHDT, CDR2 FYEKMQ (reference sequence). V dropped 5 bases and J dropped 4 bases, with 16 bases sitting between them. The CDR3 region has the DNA TGTGCCAGCAGCGGCGGACAGCCAAACCCAGATACGCAGTATTTT. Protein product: CASSGGQPNPDTQYF.

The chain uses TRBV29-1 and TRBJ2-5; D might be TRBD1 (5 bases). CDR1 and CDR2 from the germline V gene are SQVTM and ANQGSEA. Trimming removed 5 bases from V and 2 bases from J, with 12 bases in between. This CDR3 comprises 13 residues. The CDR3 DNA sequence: TGCAGCGTTCGGGCAGGGTATCAAGAGACCCAGTACTTC. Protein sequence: CSVRAGYQETQYF.

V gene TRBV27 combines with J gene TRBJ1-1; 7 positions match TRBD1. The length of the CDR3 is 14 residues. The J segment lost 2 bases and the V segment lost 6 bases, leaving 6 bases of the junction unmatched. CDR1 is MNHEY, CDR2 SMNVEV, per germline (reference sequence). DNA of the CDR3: TGTGCCAGCAGGCTTCAGGGGGGTAACACTGAAGCTTTCTTT. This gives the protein CASRLQGGNTEAFF.

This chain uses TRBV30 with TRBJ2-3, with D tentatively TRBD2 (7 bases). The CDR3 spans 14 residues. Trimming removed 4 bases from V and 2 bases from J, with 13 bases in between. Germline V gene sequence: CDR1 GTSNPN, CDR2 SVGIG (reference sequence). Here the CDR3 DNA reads TGTGCCTGGATGCCGGGGGGCCACACAGATACGCAGTATTTT. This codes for CAWMPGGHTDTQYF.

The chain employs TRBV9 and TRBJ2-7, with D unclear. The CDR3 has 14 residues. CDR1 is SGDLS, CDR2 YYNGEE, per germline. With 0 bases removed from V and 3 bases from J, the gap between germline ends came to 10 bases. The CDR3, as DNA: TGTGCCAGCAGCGTAGGGCAGGCTGGCTACGAGCAGTACTTC. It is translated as CASSVGQAGYEQYF.

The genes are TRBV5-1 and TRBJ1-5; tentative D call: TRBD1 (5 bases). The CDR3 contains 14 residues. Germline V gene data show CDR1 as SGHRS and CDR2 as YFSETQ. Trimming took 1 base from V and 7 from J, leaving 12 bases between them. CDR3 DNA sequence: TGCGCCAGCAGCTTGTCCCCCGGGGACCAGCCCCAGCATTTT. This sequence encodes CASSLSPGDQPQHF.

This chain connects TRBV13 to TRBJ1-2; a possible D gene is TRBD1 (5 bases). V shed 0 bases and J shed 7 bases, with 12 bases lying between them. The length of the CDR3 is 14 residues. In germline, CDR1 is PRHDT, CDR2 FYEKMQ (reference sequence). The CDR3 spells CASSLGGGARGYTF. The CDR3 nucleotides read TGTGCCAGCAGCTTAGGCGGTGGGGCGCGTGGCTACACCTTC.

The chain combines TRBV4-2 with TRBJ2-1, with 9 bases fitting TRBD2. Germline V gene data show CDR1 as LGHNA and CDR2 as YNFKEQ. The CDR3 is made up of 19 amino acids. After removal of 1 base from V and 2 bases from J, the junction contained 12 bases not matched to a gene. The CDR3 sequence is CASSQVGAAGGSTYNEQFF. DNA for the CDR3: TGTGCCAGCAGCCAAGTCGGAGCAGCGGGGGGCTCAACCTACAATGAGCAGTTCTTC.

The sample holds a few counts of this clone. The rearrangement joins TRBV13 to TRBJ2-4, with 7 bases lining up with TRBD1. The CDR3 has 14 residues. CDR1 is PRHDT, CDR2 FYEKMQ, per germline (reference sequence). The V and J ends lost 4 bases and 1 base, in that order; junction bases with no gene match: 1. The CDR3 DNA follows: TGTGCCAGCAGCTCACAGGGGGCCAAAAACATTCAGTACTTC. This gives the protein CASSSQGAKNIQYF.

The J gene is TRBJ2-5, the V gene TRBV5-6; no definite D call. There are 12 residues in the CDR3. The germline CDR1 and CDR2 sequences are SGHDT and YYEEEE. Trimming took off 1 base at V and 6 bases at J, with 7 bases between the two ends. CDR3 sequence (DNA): TGTGCCAGCAGCTTGAATTGGCAGACCCAGTACTTC. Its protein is CASSLNWQTQYF.

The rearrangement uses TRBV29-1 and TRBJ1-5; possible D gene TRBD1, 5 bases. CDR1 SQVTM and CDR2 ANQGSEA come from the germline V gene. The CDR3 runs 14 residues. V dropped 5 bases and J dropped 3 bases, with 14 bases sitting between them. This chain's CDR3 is CSVKGTGDNQPQHF. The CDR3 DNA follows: TGCAGCGTTAAGGGGACGGGCGACAATCAGCCCCAGCATTTT.